Shown below are 12 T cell receptor beta chains from a single sample sequenced in a study of blood T cell repertoires in COVID-19. The method was immunoSEQ multiplex PCR; TCRdb's version includes in-frame clones alone and lacks a portion of them. The top ten hold 7% to 7.5% of the sample, which has approximately 160,000 clones, 87% seen once. Material for sequencing was PBMCs or T cells enriched from blood (not recorded which). Source of these receptors: a woman between 45 and 65 years old who had recovered from COVID-19.

This clone appeared many times. As DNA, the CDR3 is TGCGCCAGCAGTCAATCGAGCGGTAGCGGGAGGGAAGGTTACAATGAGCAGTTCTTC. Protein: CASSQSSGSGREGYNEQFF. The chain is built from TRBV23-1 and TRBJ2-1, with 11 bases identical to TRBD2. TRBV23-1 is an ORF, with its function uncertain. V shed 0 bases and J 4 bases; nucleotides not matched to a gene: 11. The CDR3 is 19 amino acids.

The DNA for the CDR3 is TGCGCCAGCAGCCAGGCGGACAGGCGCTACGAGCAGTACTTC. Translation gives CASSQADRRYEQYF. The V call is TRBV4-1, the J call TRBJ2-7; TRBD1 aligns across 7 bases. J was trimmed by 3 bases and V by 3 bases; bases with no gene match: 5. The CDR3 contains 14 residues. Germline V gives CDR1 MGHRA, CDR2 YSYEKL.

V and J are TRBV4-2 and TRBJ2-7; 11 nucleotides agree with TRBD2. V shed 0 bases, J shed 2 bases, and the junction held 3 bases outside the gene matches. CDR1 is LGHNA and CDR2 is YNFKEQ in the germline V gene. The CDR3 has 16 amino acids. The CDR3 nucleotides read TGTGCCAGCAGCCAAGACCGGACTAGCGGGCCCTACGAGCAGTACTTC. Translated: CASSQDRTSGPYEQYF.

This rearrangement joins TRBV5-1 to TRBJ1-1; tentatively, D is TRBD1 (5 bases). V gave up 1 base and J gave up 11 bases, with 18 bases separating them. This CDR3 has 14 residues. CDR1 is SGHRS and CDR2 is YFSETQ in the germline V gene. This CDR3 reads CASSLSPGGAEAFF. The CDR3 coding sequence is TGCGCCAGCAGCTTGTCTCCAGGTGGGGCGGAGGCTTTCTTT.

The rearrangement joins TRBV10-1 to TRBJ2-2; 7 bases are shared with TRBD2. Germline values: CDR1 WNHNN, CDR2 SYGVQD (reference sequence). J lost 0 bases, V lost 8 bases, and 3 bases had no gene match. The CDR3 totals 14 residues. CDR3 protein: CASRGGPNTGELFF. The CDR3, as DNA: TGCGCCAGCCGGGGAGGGCCGAACACCGGGGAGCTGTTTTTT.

This clone was counted once. J is TRBJ2-6 and V is TRBV27, with 9 bases fitting TRBD1. V lost 7 bases to trimming and J lost 1 base; unmatched junction nucleotides: 5. The CDR3 is 16 amino acids. CDR1 and CDR2 (germline): MNHEY, SMNVEV (reference sequence). CDR3 in amino acids: CASKPGQGSGANVLTF. The DNA of the CDR3 is TGTGCCAGCAAACCGGGACAGGGATCTGGGGCCAACGTCCTGACTTTC.

The chain has TRBV3-1 (or the pseudogene TRBV3-2) and TRBJ2-1, with 8 bases that match TRBD1. V trimming: 8 bases; J trimming: 1 base; junction bases outside the gene matches: 10. The CDR3 is 16 amino acids. Germline-derived CDR1 and CDR2 are LGHDT and YNNKEL (reference sequence). The CDR3 bases are TGTGCCAGCTCAATTGACAGGGGCAGTTCCTACAATGAGCAGTTCTTC. Residues: CASSIDRGSSYNEQFF.

The chain links TRBV5-1 to TRBJ1-1, with a tentative D call TRBD1 (6 bases). This CDR3 is built from 13 residues. Germline CDR1 reads SGHRS; CDR2 reads YFSETQ. Trimming cost V 2 bases and J 1 base, with 6 bases left between them. The CDR3 nucleotides are TGCGCCAGCAGCTTACAGGGGAACACTGAAGCTTTCTTT. Protein product: CASSLQGNTEAFF.

There are a few counts of this clone. The chain links TRBV11-2 to TRBJ2-7; 9 bases are shared with TRBD2. V shed 6 bases, J shed 2 bases, and the junction held 5 bases outside the gene matches. The CDR3 is 14 residues long. Looked up from germline, CDR1 is SGHAT and CDR2 is FQNNGV. This CDR3 reads CASRFSGSPYEQYF. The CDR3 region has the DNA TGTGCCAGCAGGTTTAGCGGGAGCCCCTACGAGCAGTACTTC.

The chain recombines TRBV14 with TRBJ1-3; no reliable D call. The CDR3 is 15 residues long. Germline loops: CDR1 SGHDN, CDR2 FVKESK. V lost 0 bases and J lost 4, with 10 bases in between. The CDR3 region is CASSQDYGRGNTIYF. The CDR3 DNA reads as TGTGCCAGCAGCCAAGATTATGGCAGAGGAAACACCATATATTTT.

V gene TRBV25-1 combines with J gene TRBJ2-3, with D tentatively TRBD2 (6 bases). Germline V gives CDR1 MGHDK, CDR2 SYGVNS. Trimming left V 5 bases short and J 2 bases short, with 14 bases between. The CDR3 covers 15 residues. This CDR3 is CASSIGGLVTDTQYF. The CDR3 nucleotides read TGTGCCAGCAGTATCGGGGGTCTTGTCACAGATACGCAGTATTTT.

The chain couples TRBV2 to TRBJ2-1, with 7 bases that match TRBD1. V lost 5 bases and J lost 1; bases outside the gene matches: 5. The germline V gene encodes CDR1 SNHLY and CDR2 FYNNEI. This CDR3 region has 15 residues. CDR3 DNA sequence: TGTGCCAGCAGTCGTACAGGGGTGTCCTACAATGAGCAGTTCTTC. This gives the protein CASSRTGVSYNEQFF.